The sequence of this T cell receptor beta chain was determined in a study of T cells in women clearing cervical HPV infection. Overall study context: Women with histologically confirmed HPV16-related CIN3 or worse, 2 with invasive cancer, served as cases. Control women cleared a single incident HPV16 infection within 12 months.

As for this clone: What it binds is not known. The read is 3 residues too short to cover the CDR3 end, so that end is filled in from the germline J gene.

TCRdb's copy holds only in-frame clones and misses some; the assay was immunoSEQ multiplex PCR. Its listing shows fewer than 35,000 clones. This CDR3 has 14 amino acids. Germline lookup yields CDR1 LNHDA and CDR2 SQIVND (reference sequence). Overall study findings and caveats: CIN3+ cases had significantly higher TCR richness than controls; evenness did not differ. T-cell numbers per sample were unknown and may explain richness differences.

This receptor was taken from a woman aged 18 to 75 with a cervical HPV16 infection that either progressed to CIN3+ or cleared (not recorded which). The chain recombines TRBV19 with TRBJ1-2; D uncertain. Sequencing used blood buffy coat. The CDR3 DNA, read in part, is TGTGCCAGTAGTATAGGGACTAGCGGCAATGAC. Its protein is CASSIGTSGND. In full, the CDR3 reads CASSIGTSGNDYTF.